One sample yielded the 4 T cell receptor beta chains listed below, sequenced in a study of molecular identifiers for immune sequencing clone quantification. TCRdb redid the calling of the PCR reads with MiXCR, one entry per CDR3 protein. The table shows roughly 100,000 distinct CDR3 sequences, with under 40% occurring only once. The specimen was naive CD8+ T cells from blood, with Jurkat cell RNA spiked in. Subset defined: FACS-sorted CD8+CD4-CCR7+CD45RA+ naive T cells. The receptors here all came from a human donor in good health. Some libraries in this study had Jurkat cell RNA spiked in.

The chain uses TRBV20-1 and TRBJ2-2, with a possible D match to TRBD2 (5 bases). CDR1 is DFQATT, CDR2 SNEGSKA, per germline (reference sequence). The CDR3 is 16 amino acids. With 3 bases removed from V and 3 bases from J, the gap between germline ends came to 17 bases. The CDR3 DNA is TGCAGTGCTAGTGGCGGGTCCGAGGGCGACACCGGGGAGCTGTTTTTT. It yields the protein CSASGGSEGDTGELFF.

Turning to this clonotype: This clone may be a read error of a much larger clone one base away. V usage is TRBV7-2 and J usage is TRBJ2-1, with D unclear. The CDR3 covers 16 residues. Germline loops: CDR1 SGHTA, CDR2 FQGNSA. CDR3 region: CARSLSGTLSYNEQFF. In nucleotides, the CDR3 is TGTGCCAGAAGCTTATCAGGCACGCTCTCCTACAATGAGCAGTTCTTC.

As concerns this clonotype: A read error is possible here, since a much larger clone lies one base away. The chain recombines TRBV20-1 with TRBJ2-2, with a possible D match to TRBD2 (5 bases). Germline values: CDR1 DFQATT, CDR2 SNEGSKA (reference sequence). The CDR3 totals 11 residues. CDR3 amino acids: CSAHYTGELSF. In nucleotides, the CDR3 is TGCAGCGCACACTACACCGGGGAGCTGTCTTTT.

This CDR3 reads CASSSRRTSQQETQYF. In DNA form, the CDR3 reads TGTGCCAGCAGTTCAAGGAGGACTAGCCAACAAGAGACCCAGTACTTC. The chain couples TRBV2 to TRBJ2-5; TRBD2 matches 8 bases. The CDR3 consists of 16 residues. Germline values: CDR1 SNHLY, CDR2 FYNNEI. The V gene end was trimmed by 5 bases and the J gene end by 2 bases; junction bases not matched to a gene: 10.